This is a list of T cell receptor beta chains from one sample in a study of post-analysis software for immune sequencing data. TCRdb re-called the PCR reads with MiXCR, one entry per CDR3 protein. This table has about 620,000 distinct CDR3 sequences, 44% appearing once. Sequenced input: blood. These receptors were obtained from a girl under 18 with multiple sclerosis. Each CDR3 is given with its conserved first and last residue. Each record gives: D gene, J gene, clone size, V gene, CDR3 protein, CDR3 DNA. The D gene is left open where the match is weak. Some rows have no size entry. The others give once, few or many, or a class for an expanded clone.

>-|TRBJ2-5|few|TRBV5-1
CASSVTGFGQETQYF
TGCGCCAGTAGCGTAACAGGGTTCGGGCAAGAGACCCAGTACTTC
>TRBD2|TRBJ2-1|-|TRBV4-1
CASSRGREGPRNEQFF
TGCGCCAGCAGCCGTGGGCGGGAGGGCCCTCGGAATGAGCAGTTCTTC
>TRBD2|TRBJ2-1|-|TRBV6-4
CASSLTSNRDNEQFF
TGTGCCAGCAGCCTGACTAGCAATAGGGACAATGAGCAGTTCTTC
>-|TRBJ2-5|few|TRBV29-1
CSVEGAGETQYF
TGCAGCGTTGAAGGCGCCGGAGAGACCCAGTACTTC
>-|TRBJ2-4|-|TRBV7-8
CASSLRGREQYF
TGTGCCAGCAGCTTAAGGGGTAGGGAGCAGTACTTC
>TRBD2|TRBJ2-1|-|TRBV28
CASTTQGLGEETQFF
TGTGCCAGCACCACCCAGGGACTAGGCGAAGAGACCCAGTTCTTC
>TRBD1|TRBJ2-4|-|TRBV15
CATSRDPGTGYGGAKNIQYF
TGTGCCACCAGCAGAGATCCCGGGACAGGGTACGGAGGGGCCAAAAACATTCAGTACTTC
>-|TRBJ1-4|-|TRBV13
CASSFFNEKLFF
TGTGCCAGCAGCTTTTTTAATGAAAAACTGTTTTTT
>TRBD2|TRBJ2-3|few|TRBV7-8
CASSSLASGSTDTQYF
TGTGCCAGCAGCTCCCTAGCTAGCGGGAGCACAGATACGCAGTATTTT
>-|TRBJ2-5|-|TRBV18
CASSERAAQYF
TGTGCCAGCTCAGAACGGGCCGCACAGTACTTC
>TRBD2|TRBJ2-3|few|TRBV15
CATSGIAGGIAGTQYF
TGTGCCACCAGCGGGATAGCGGGGGGGATAGCGGGTACGCAGTATTTT
>TRBD1|TRBJ2-7|-|TRBV20-1
CSAGTGEYYEQYF
TGCAGTGCTGGGACAGGGGAATACTACGAGCAGTACTTC
>-|TRBJ1-1|few|TRBV12-3/TRBV12-4
CASSFQQPHEAFF
TGTGCCAGCAGTTTCCAGCAGCCACATGAAGCTTTCTTT
>TRBD2|TRBJ2-1|-|TRBV29-1
CSAGLAVTPHEQFF
TGCAGCGCTGGACTAGCGGTAACCCCCCATGAGCAGTTCTTC
>-|TRBJ1-2|-|TRBV5-1
CASSFLRDGHGYTF
TGCGCCAGCAGCTTTCTCCGGGACGGCCATGGCTACACCTTC
>TRBD1|TRBJ2-1|-|TRBV29-1
CSVSSGGQGPYNEQFF
TGCAGCGTTTCCTCTGGGGGACAGGGGCCCTACAATGAGCAGTTCTTC
>TRBD1|TRBJ1-6|-|TRBV5-6
CASSWGQGESPLHF
TGTGCCAGCAGCTGGGGACAGGGGGAATCACCCCTCCACTTT
>-|TRBJ1-1|-|TRBV7-8
CASSWGASPNTEAFF
TGTGCCAGCAGCTGGGGGGCGTCCCCGAACACTGAAGCTTTCTTT
>TRBD2|TRBJ2-1|-|TRBV20-1
CSARVSGRAESEQFF
TGCAGTGCTAGAGTGAGCGGGAGGGCCGAGAGTGAGCAGTTCTTC
>-|TRBJ2-1|-|TRBV12-3/TRBV12-4
CASTRRATYYNEQFF
TGTGCCAGCACTCGACGGGCCACCTACTACAATGAGCAGTTCTTC
>-|TRBJ1-2|-|TRBV5-1
CASSTGRDGGYGYTF
TGCGCCAGCAGCACAGGGAGGGACGGGGGATACGGCTACACCTTC
>-|TRBJ1-2|few|TRBV6-5
CASSYSGREGYGYTF
TGTGCCAGCAGTTACTCTGGTAGGGAAGGCTATGGCTACACCTTC
>-|TRBJ1-5|few|TRBV7-2
CASSPTPIDNQPQHF
TGTGCCAGCAGCCCGACTCCGATTGACAATCAGCCCCAGCATTTT
>-|TRBJ2-5|-|TRBV12-3/TRBV12-4
CASSSSTGVETQYF
TGTGCCAGCAGTTCCTCAACAGGAGTCGAGACCCAGTACTTC
>-|TRBJ2-7|-|TRBV5-1
CASGYPGEQYF
TGCGCCAGCGGCTATCCTGGCGAGCAGTACTTC
>TRBD1|TRBJ1-1|-|TRBV7-9
CASRRDRAEAFF
TGTGCCAGCAGGAGAGACAGGGCTGAAGCTTTCTTT
>TRBD2|TRBJ2-5|-|TRBV20-1
CSASYRGTSGSNEQYF
TGCAGTGCTAGCTACCGTGGGACTAGCGGAAGCAATGAGCAGTACTTC
>-|TRBJ2-1|-|TRBV12-3/TRBV12-4
CASWTYSYNEQFF
TGTGCCAGCTGGACTTACTCCTACAATGAGCAGTTCTTC
>-|TRBJ1-1|-|TRBV6-5
CASSYLGIGGNTEAFF
TGTGCCAGCAGTTACCTGGGGATTGGTGGGAACACTGAAGCTTTCTTT
>TRBD1|TRBJ1-1|-|TRBV5-1
CASSSTMDRNILNTEAFF
TGCGCCAGCAGCTCGACCATGGACAGGAATATTTTGAACACTGAAGCTTTCTTT
>-|TRBJ1-1|-|TRBV7-9
CASSLARTTEAFF
TGTGCCAGCAGCTTAGCGCGGACAACTGAAGCTTTCTTT
>TRBD2|TRBJ2-7|-|TRBV11-3
CASSLLATGTSGSLDQYF
TGTGCCAGCAGCTTATTGGCTACCGGGACTAGCGGGAGTTTGGATCAGTACTTC
>-|TRBJ2-7|-|TRBV7-9
CASSLAFSYEQYF
TGTGCCAGCAGCTTAGCGTTCTCCTACGAGCAGTACTTC
>-|TRBJ2-5|once|TRBV5-1
CASSRAPEVETQYF
TGCGCCAGCAGCAGGGCTCCGGAAGTGGAGACCCAGTACTTC
>-|TRBJ2-7|-|TRBV14
CASTNSGLSYNEQYF
TGTGCCAGCACCAATAGCGGTCTCTCCTACAATGAGCAGTACTTC
>-|TRBJ1-2|few|TRBV7-9
CASSFHFNPGDYGYTF
TGTGCCAGCAGCTTCCACTTCAATCCTGGGGACTATGGCTACACCTTC
>-|TRBJ2-1|few|TRBV3-1
CASSNGPAERDEQFF
TGTGCCAGCAGCAATGGGCCAGCGGAGAGAGATGAGCAGTTCTTC
>-|TRBJ2-3|many|TRBV5-5
CASSGNTDTQYF
TGTGCCAGCAGCGGCAACACAGATACGCAGTATTTT
>-|TRBJ1-4|-|TRBV12-3/TRBV12-4
CASSLAHRLREKLFF
TGTGCCAGCAGTTTAGCGCACAGGTTAAGGGAAAAACTGTTTTTT
>-|TRBJ1-2|-|TRBV30
CAWSATGNYGYTF
TGTGCCTGGAGTGCTACAGGGAATTATGGCTACACCTTC